This TCR beta chain appears in the sequencing data of a study of blood T cell repertoires in COVID-19. As for the study in general: Collection of acute and convalescent COVID-19 samples took place in the United States, Italy and Spain. From T cells, B-cell-depleted T cells, or PBMCs came the material, which was cDNA or gDNA.

The V and J ends lost 6 bases and 0 bases respectively, with 12 bases between them. The CDR3 spans 14 residues. Germline V lookup: CDR1 MNHEY, CDR2 SVGAGI. This clone was detected only a few times. Authors' methods: By means of reference gene primer amplification, nucleated cell counts were estimated. This table comes from immunoSEQ multiplex PCR, and its TCRdb copy is limited to in-frame clones, with some not included. V, J and clone size are those of that table, while D and trimming were read from the DNA. The sample carries under 300,000 clones, roughly 80% recorded once. The sample taken for sequencing was peripheral blood. The sequence derives from a woman older than 75 with active or convalescent COVID-19. This chain links TRBV6-5 with TRBJ2-7; unclear D gene. This chain's CDR3 is CASRRSHFSYEQYF. CDR3 nucleotide sequence: TGTGCCAGCAGAAGATCACATTTCTCCTACGAGCAGTACTTC.